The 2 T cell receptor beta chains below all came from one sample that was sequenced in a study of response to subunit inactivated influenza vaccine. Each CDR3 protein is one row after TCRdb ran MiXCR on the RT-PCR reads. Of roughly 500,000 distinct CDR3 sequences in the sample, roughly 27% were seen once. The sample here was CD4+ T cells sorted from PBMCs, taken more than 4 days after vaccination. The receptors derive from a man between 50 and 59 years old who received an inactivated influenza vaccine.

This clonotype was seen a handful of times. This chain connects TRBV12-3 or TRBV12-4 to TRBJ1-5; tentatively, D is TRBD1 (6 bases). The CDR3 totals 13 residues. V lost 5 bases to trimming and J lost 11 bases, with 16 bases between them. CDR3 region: CASSPDFEGAQHF. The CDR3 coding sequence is TGTGCCAGCAGTCCCGACTTTGAGGGGGCCCAGCATTTT.

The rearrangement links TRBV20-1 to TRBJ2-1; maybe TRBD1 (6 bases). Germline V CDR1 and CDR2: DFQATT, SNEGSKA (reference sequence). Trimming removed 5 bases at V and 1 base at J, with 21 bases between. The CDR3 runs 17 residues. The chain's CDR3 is CSARSPGLRGSYNEQFF. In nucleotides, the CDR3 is TGCAGTGCTCGTTCCCCCGGACTGAGGGGGTCCTACAATGAGCAGTTCTTC.